One and the same sample provided the 18 T cell receptor beta chains below, sequenced in a study of blood T cell repertoires in COVID-19. Data came from immunoSEQ multiplex PCR; TCRdb stores just in-frame clones and leaves some out. The profile shows 200,000 to 250,000 clones, over 80% of them singletons. The source material was peripheral blood. The source is a woman in her 30s with COVID-19, enrolled during active disease.

This clone has just one count. CDR3 sequence (DNA): TGCGCCAGCAGCTTGGCCGGGGGAGTTCAGAACACTGAAGCTTTCTTT. The encoded protein is CASSLAGGVQNTEAFF. This sequence joins TRBV5-1 and TRBJ1-1; tentatively, D is TRBD1 (5 bases). Per germline, CDR1 SGHRS and CDR2 YFSETQ. Trimming pared 0 bases from V and 1 base from J, leaving 13 bases between. The CDR3 totals 16 residues.

This clone was picked up many times. This sequence joins TRBV15 and TRBJ1-4, with 9 bases lining up with TRBD1. CDR3 length: 16 residues. V shed 3 bases and J 5 bases; nucleotides not matched to a gene: 7. Germline V gene data show CDR1 as LNHNV and CDR2 as YYDKDF (reference sequence). CDR3 sequence reads: CATSSTGTGQNEKLFF. In nucleotides, the CDR3 is TGTGCCACCAGCAGTACCGGGACAGGGCAAAATGAAAAACTGTTTTTT.

The V call is TRBV19, the J call TRBJ1-1, with 7 bases that match TRBD1. J was trimmed by 1 base and V by 9 bases; bases with no gene match: 2. The V gene's germline CDR1 is LNHDA and CDR2 SQIVND (reference sequence). The CDR3 covers 12 residues. The CDR3 sequence: CASNRGNTEAFF. In DNA form, the CDR3 reads TGTGCCAGCAACAGGGGGAACACTGAAGCTTTCTTT.

V usage is TRBV27 and J usage is TRBJ2-7; D perhaps matches TRBD1 (6 bases). V shed 0 bases and J shed 5 bases, with 14 bases lying between them. The CDR3 length is 15 residues. CDR1 and CDR2 from the germline V gene are MNHEY and SMNVEV (reference sequence). The CDR3 here is CASSLSSGTTDEQYF. DNA of the CDR3: TGTGCCAGCAGTTTATCGTCCGGGACAACGGACGAGCAGTACTTC.

V gene TRBV7-2 combines with J gene TRBJ1-2; D possibly corresponds to TRBD1 (5 bases). Germline values: CDR1 SGHTA, CDR2 FQGNSA. The CDR3 loop spans 15 amino acids. The V end was cut by 1 base, the J end by 8 bases, with 17 bases between. In DNA form, the CDR3 reads TGTGCCAGCAGCTTAGGGCAGGGACTATCCGGGGGCTACACCTTC. This sequence encodes CASSLGQGLSGGYTF.

The CDR3 DNA reads TGTGCCAGCAGCTTCGAGGCATCACTCGCCACCTACGAGCAGTACTTC. It translates to CASSFEASLATYEQYF. The chain is built from TRBV5-8 and TRBJ2-7; D remains ambiguous. The CDR3 consists of 16 residues. Germline V gene sequence: CDR1 SGHTS, CDR2 YDEGEE. V gave up 2 bases and J gave up 2 bases, with 17 bases separating them.

Here the CDR3 reads CASSEWGGQVTEAFF. The CDR3 DNA is TGTGCCAGCAGTGAATGGGGGGGGCAGGTCACTGAAGCTTTCTTT. The chain employs TRBV25-1 and TRBJ1-1, with D perhaps matching TRBD1 (6 bases). The V gene's germline CDR1 is MGHDK and CDR2 SYGVNS. The V and J ends lost 1 base and 4 bases respectively, with 13 bases between them. This CDR3 has 15 residues.

The rearrangement links TRBV18 to TRBJ2-5; 13 bases fit TRBD2. In germline, CDR1 is KGHSH, CDR2 LQKENI. V lost 3 bases, J lost 1 base, and 2 bases stayed unmatched. This CDR3 spans 16 amino acids. The CDR3 nucleotides are TGTGCCAGCTCACCGGGGACTAGCGGGATCCAAGAGACCCAGTACTTC. Protein product: CASSPGTSGIQETQYF.

V usage is TRBV6-6 and J usage is TRBJ2-5, with D possibly TRBD2 on 7 matching bases. The CDR3 totals 16 residues. The V gene's germline CDR1 is MNHNY and CDR2 SVGAGI (reference sequence). V lost 0 bases, J lost 1 base, and 12 bases lay in between. CDR3 in DNA: TGTGCCAGCAGTTACTCGGCGGGGGCGCGCCAAGAGACCCAGTACTTC. Encoded protein: CASSYSAGARQETQYF.

This chain connects TRBV6-2 or TRBV6-3 to TRBJ1-1, with a tentative D call TRBD1 (5 bases). CDR1 and CDR2 from the germline V gene are MNHEY and SVGEGT. This CDR3 comprises 14 residues. V lost 5 bases, J lost 5 bases, and 15 bases lay in between. The CDR3 protein is CASSPFQGGTEAFF. The CDR3 bases are TGTGCCAGCAGTCCGTTTCAGGGTGGAACTGAAGCTTTCTTT.

CDR3 loop: CASSYLDRQGYTF. CDR3 in DNA: TGTGCCAGCAGTTACCTCGACAGGCAGGGCTACACCTTC. This rearrangement joins TRBV27 to TRBJ1-2, with a possible D match to TRBD1 (6 bases). This CDR3 region has 13 residues. Trimming took off 4 bases at V and 8 bases at J, with 14 bases between the two ends. CDR1 is MNHEY and CDR2 is SMNVEV in the germline V gene (reference sequence).

The chain employs TRBV5-4 and TRBJ1-1; 7 nucleotides agree with TRBD1. V shed 0 bases, J shed 6 bases, and the junction held 8 bases outside the gene matches. Germline-derived CDR1 and CDR2 are SGHNT and YYREEE (reference sequence). The CDR3 is made up of 15 amino acids. CDR3 amino acids: CASSLGQGGLAEAFF. The CDR3 coding sequence is TGTGCCAGCAGCTTGGGACAGGGAGGTTTGGCTGAAGCTTTCTTT.

The chain has TRBV6-5 and TRBJ1-4; 9 positions match TRBD1. From germline, CDR1 is MNHEY and CDR2 SVGAGI. This CDR3 contains 13 residues. V trimming: 10 bases; J trimming: 8 bases; junction bases outside the gene matches: 8. DNA for the CDR3: TGTGCCATCCTGACAGGGGGGGACGAAAAACTGTTTTTT. This translates into CAILTGGDEKLFF.

In nucleotides, the CDR3 is TGTGCCAGCTCACCACCGTCAGGGCACGAGCAGTACTTC. This encodes CASSPPSGHEQYF. The chain employs TRBV18 and TRBJ2-7; tentative D call: TRBD1 (5 bases). The CDR3 has 13 residues. Trimming shortened V by 0 bases and J by 5 bases, and 8 bases separated the two germline ends. Germline V gene data show CDR1 as KGHSH and CDR2 as LQKENI.

The V call is TRBV5-1, the J call TRBJ1-1, with unresolved D. Germline CDR1 and CDR2: SGHRS and YFSETQ. The CDR3 runs to 14 residues. V shed 0 bases and J shed 1 base, with 7 bases lying between them. The DNA of the CDR3 is TGCGCCAGCAGCTTGGTAGCCACGAACACTGAAGCTTTCTTT. This encodes CASSLVATNTEAFF.

This clone appeared once. The chain combines TRBV29-1 with TRBJ2-3, with 9 bases lining up with TRBD2. CDR3 length equals 12 residues. V shed 7 bases, J shed 1 base, and the junction held 0 bases outside the gene matches. The germline V gene has CDR1 SQVTM and CDR2 ANQGSEA. CDR3 loop: CSGTSGTDTQYF. CDR3 bases: TGCAGCGGGACTAGCGGCACAGATACGCAGTATTTT.

This chain connects TRBV28 to TRBJ1-2; D unresolved. The length of the CDR3 is 17 residues. Germline assignment: CDR1 MDHEN and CDR2 SYDVKM. Between the trimmed V and J ends, which lost 4 bases and 0 bases, there was a span of 18 bases. The CDR3 bases are TGTGCCAGCAGTTGGTTGAATAGTATTCAGGCTAACTATGGCTACACCTTC. This gives the protein CASSWLNSIQANYGYTF.

The gene calls are TRBV7-3 and TRBJ2-5; TRBD2 aligns across 8 bases. The CDR3 is 14 residues long. Trimming removed 5 bases from V and 5 bases from J; junction bases left unmatched: 7. CDR1 and CDR2 from the germline V gene are SGHTA and FQGTGA. The CDR3 here is CASSPGGGTETQYF. The DNA for the CDR3 is TGTGCCAGCAGCCCCGGGGGGGGGACGGAGACCCAGTACTTC.